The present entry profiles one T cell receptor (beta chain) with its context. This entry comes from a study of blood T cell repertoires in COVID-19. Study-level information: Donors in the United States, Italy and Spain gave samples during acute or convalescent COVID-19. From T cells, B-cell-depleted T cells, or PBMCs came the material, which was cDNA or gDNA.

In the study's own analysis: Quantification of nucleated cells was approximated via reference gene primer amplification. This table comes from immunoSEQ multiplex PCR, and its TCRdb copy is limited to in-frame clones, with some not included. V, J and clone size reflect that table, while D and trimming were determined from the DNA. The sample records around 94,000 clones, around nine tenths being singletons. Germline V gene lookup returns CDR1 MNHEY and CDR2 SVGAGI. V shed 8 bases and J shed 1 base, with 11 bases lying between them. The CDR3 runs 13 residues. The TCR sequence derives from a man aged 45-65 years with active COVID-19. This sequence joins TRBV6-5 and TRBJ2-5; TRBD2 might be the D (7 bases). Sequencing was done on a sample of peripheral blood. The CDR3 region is CASGRGRQETQYF. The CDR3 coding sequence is TGTGCCAGCGGGCGGGGGCGCCAAGAGACCCAGTACTTC.